This TCR beta chain was documented in a study of blood T cell repertoires in COVID-19. Overall study context: The United States, Italy and Spain supplied acute and convalescent COVID-19 samples. Nucleic acid was either cDNA or gDNA, and it came from T cells, B-cell-depleted T cells, or PBMCs.

The CDR3 has 14 amino acids. Germline values: CDR1 SGHTA, CDR2 FQGNSA. The ends were cut back, 1 base at V and 2 bases at J, with 8 bases in the middle. How the authors handled the data: Reference gene primer amplification in the assay estimated nucleated cell counts. Profiling relied on immunoSEQ multiplex PCR, and the TCRdb table lists in-frame clones only, not all of them. The D gene and trimming were derived from the DNA, and the V and J assignments and clone size from that table. The repertoire has around 260,000 clones, 75% to 90% of them found once; the top ten carry around 3%. V and J are TRBV7-2 and TRBJ2-5; TRBD2 might be the D (6 bases). The sequenced sample consisted of peripheral blood. The sequence came from a woman younger than 45 with active or convalescent COVID-19. CDR3 in DNA: TGTGCCAGCAGCTTAGGGGCGGGGCAAGAGACCCAGTACTTC. Its protein product is CASSLGAGQETQYF.